This is a list of T cell receptor beta chains from one sample in a study of T cells after somatic rescue of genetic block. Sequencing used immunoSEQ multiplex PCR; TCRdb keeps in-frame clones, though not all of them. The sample has 13,000 to 15,000 clones, roughly 70% seen once. Source material: peripheral blood mononuclear cells (PBMCs). These receptors all stem from a man aged 18 to 35. Each CDR3 is given with its conserved first and last residue. A D gene is named only where the DNA matches it firmly. Only some rows state a clone size, as once, few, many or a class for expanded clones.

>TRBD1|TRBV25-1|TRBJ2-7|once
CASSEHRGDYEQYF
TGTGCCAGCAGTGAGCACAGGGGAGACTACGAGCAGTACTTC
>.|TRBV7-3|TRBJ1-1|.
CASSLTWNTEAFF
TGTGCCAGCAGCTTAACCTGGAACACTGAAGCTTTCTTT
>.|TRBV5-6|TRBJ1-4|.
CASSLLSGDNEKLFF
TGTGCCAGCAGCTTGTTGTCCGGAGATAATGAAAAACTGTTTTTT
>.|TRBV27|TRBJ2-7|.
CASSETRQGPISYEQYF
TGTGCCAGCAGTGAAACCCGGCAGGGGCCTATTTCCTACGAGCAGTACTTC
>.|TRBV23-1|TRBJ2-7|.
CASSRDPRGQYF
TGCGCCAGCAGTCGGGACCCAAGGGGGCAGTACTTC
>.|TRBV28|TRBJ1-1|.
CASSRPGAKQIF
TGTGCCAGCAGCCGACCGGGGGCCAAGCAGATCTTT
>.|TRBV28|TRBJ2-1|many
CASSPDGSSYNEQFF
TGTGCCAGCAGCCCAGACGGCAGCTCCTACAATGAGCAGTTCTTC
>TRBD1|TRBV5-1|TRBJ2-7|.
CASSFGTGSYEQYF
TGCGCCAGCAGCTTCGGGACAGGGTCCTACGAGCAGTACTTC
>.|TRBV7-2|TRBJ2-7|few
CASSRSSYEQYF
TGTGCCAGCAGCCGCTCCTCCTACGAGCAGTACTTC
>.|TRBV19|TRBJ2-5|.
CASSRSGYTETQYF
TGTGCCAGTAGTCGCTCAGGGTATACGGAGACCCAGTACTTC
>.|TRBV7-9|TRBJ1-3|.
CASSLVQGFGNTIYF
TGTGCCAGCAGCTTAGTACAGGGATTTGGAAACACCATATATTTT
>.|TRBV5-4|TRBJ2-5|.
CASSLIRGAEETQYF
TGTGCCAGCAGCTTGATTCGGGGGGCGGAGGAGACCCAGTACTTC
>.|TRBV19|TRBJ1-1|.
CASSIDRGNTEAFF
TGTGCCAGTAGTATAGACAGGGGAAACACTGAAGCTTTCTTT
>.|TRBV5-1|TRBJ2-7|once
CASSLLLSYEQYF
TGCGCCAGCAGCTTGCTGCTCTCCTACGAGCAGTACTTC
>.|TRBV12-5|TRBJ2-3|.
CASGFGGTDTQYF
TGTGCTAGTGGTTTTGGGGGGACAGATACGCAGTATTTT
>.|TRBV9|TRBJ1-1|medium-sized
CASSGLGQPSTEAFF
TGTGCCAGCAGCGGGTTGGGACAACCTAGCACTGAAGCTTTCTTT
>TRBD2|TRBV7-9|TRBJ2-3|.
CASSFLRGAENTQYF
TGTGCCAGCAGCTTCCTGCGGGGGGCCGAAAATACGCAGTATTTT
>.|TRBV5-3|TRBJ1-3|few
CARSLKEVGTFENTIYF
TGTGCCAGAAGCTTGAAGGAGGTGGGAACCTTTGAAAACACCATATATTTT
>.|TRBV19|TRBJ2-2|.
CASSSRGGELFF
TGTGCCAGTAGTAGCAGGGGCGGGGAGCTGTTTTTT
>.|TRBV19|TRBJ2-7|.
CASSIEAGFESYEQYF
TGTGCCAGTAGTATCGAGGCCGGGTTTGAGAGCTACGAGCAGTACTTC
>TRBD1|TRBV7-2|TRBJ2-7|once
CASSPDRVSYEQYF
TGTGCCAGCAGCCCGGACAGGGTTTCCTACGAGCAGTACTTC
>TRBD2|TRBV5-1|TRBJ2-3|.
CASSSTLRSGSVGDTQYF
TGCGCCAGCAGCTCCACCCTGAGAAGCGGGAGCGTTGGAGATACGCAGTATTTT
>.|TRBV25-1|TRBJ2-5|.
CASSRLATTGETQYF
TGTGCCAGCAGTCGACTAGCTACAACAGGGGAGACCCAGTACTTC
>.|TRBV5-1|TRBJ1-5|few
CASSLGPNSDYSNQPQHF
TGCGCCAGCAGCTTGGGGCCTAACAGCGATTATAGCAATCAGCCCCAGCATTTT
>.|TRBV18|TRBJ1-5|.
CASSLPPGTNSNQPQHF
TGTGCCAGCTCACTGCCCCCCGGGACAAATAGCAATCAGCCCCAGCATTTT
>.|TRBV28|TRBJ2-5|.
CASTYGPLQETQYF
TGTGCCAGCACCTACGGGCCGCTGCAAGAGACCCAGTACTTC
>.|TRBV4-1|TRBJ1-2|once
CASSQGLKRDGYGYTF
TGCGCCAGCAGCCAAGGGTTGAAAAGGGATGGGTATGGCTACACCTTC
>.|TRBV6-6|TRBJ2-5|.
CASSYLKGQETQYF
TGTGCCAGCAGTTACCTTAAGGGGCAAGAGACCCAGTACTTC
>.|TRBV2|TRBJ2-3|.
CASSDPRTDTQYF
TGTGCCAGCAGTGACCCCAGAACAGATACGCAGTATTTT
>.|TRBV30|TRBJ2-3|.
CAWRVRESTDTQYF
TGTGCCTGGAGGGTACGGGAGAGCACAGATACGCAGTATTTT
>.|TRBV5-1|TRBJ2-2|few
CASSLDVTQVLTGELFF
TGCGCCAGCAGCTTGGATGTGACCCAAGTCTTAACCGGGGAGCTGTTTTTT
>.|TRBV7-2|TRBJ2-6|.
CASSRRARQSRANVLTF
TGTGCCAGCAGCAGAAGAGCACGACAAAGTCGGGCCAACGTCCTGACTTTC
>.|TRBV30|TRBJ1-1|.
CAWSVPPGARTEAFF
TGTGCCTGGAGTGTACCCCCGGGGGCAAGAACTGAAGCTTTCTTT
>.|TRBV19|TRBJ1-5|few
CASSAARNQPQHF
TGTGCCAGTTCGGCAGCGCGAAATCAGCCCCAGCATTTT
>.|TRBV7-2|TRBJ2-7|medium-sized
CASSSWTPYEQYF
TGTGCCAGCAGCTCGTGGACCCCCTACGAGCAGTACTTC
>.|TRBV21-1|TRBJ2-5|.
CASSKRTSGGQETQYF
TGTGCCAGCAGCAAACGGACTAGCGGGGGGCAAGAGACCCAGTACTTC
>TRBD2|TRBV30|TRBJ2-1|.
CAWRAPGTSGPEQFF
TGTGCCTGGAGGGCCCCCGGGACTAGCGGCCCAGAGCAGTTCTTC
>.|TRBV7-6|TRBJ2-2|.
CASSPRVQNTGELFF
TGTGCCAGCAGCCCACGGGTGCAGAACACCGGGGAGCTGTTTTTT
>.|TRBV28|TRBJ2-7|once
CASVRGTGWYEQYF
TGTGCCAGCGTCAGGGGAACAGGGTGGTACGAGCAGTACTTC
>TRBD1|TRBV18|TRBJ2-7|few
CASSGTELNEQYF
TGTGCCAGCTCCGGGACAGAACTAAACGAGCAGTACTTC
>.|TRBV11-1|TRBJ1-5|.
CASSQGQINQPQHF
TGTGCCAGCAGCCAAGGACAAATTAATCAGCCCCAGCATTTT
>.|TRBV19|TRBJ2-7|.
CASSVAGPHYEQYF
TGTGCCAGTAGTGTAGCAGGGCCTCACTACGAGCAGTACTTC
>.|TRBV6-5|TRBJ2-3|.
CASSYSGITDTQYF
TGTGCCAGCAGTTACAGCGGAATCACAGATACGCAGTATTTT
>.|TRBV18|TRBJ1-2|once
CASSPGSIHGYTF
TGTGCCAGCTCACCAGGTTCCATTCATGGCTACACCTTC
>.|TRBV30|TRBJ2-2|.
CALTGNTGELFF
TGTGCCTTAACAGGGAACACCGGGGAGCTGTTTTTT
>.|TRBV19|TRBJ1-4|.
CASSRWGKEGEKLFF
TGTGCCAGTAGTAGATGGGGGAAGGAAGGTGAAAAACTGTTTTTT
>.|TRBV5-4|TRBJ2-4|.
CASSLAPDRAKNIQYF
TGTGCCAGCAGCTTGGCCCCCGACAGGGCCAAAAACATTCAGTACTTC
>TRBD2|TRBV5-4|TRBJ2-3|.
CASSGGGAGTDTQYF
TGTGCCAGCAGCGGCGGGGGGGCTGGCACAGATACGCAGTATTTT
>.|TRBV6-6|TRBJ2-7|.
CASSAAYQGEQYF
TGTGCCAGCTCGGCAGCCTACCAGGGCGAGCAGTACTTC
>TRBD2|TRBV4-2|TRBJ2-2|.
CASSLRTSGTNTGELFF
TGTGCCAGCAGCCTGAGAACTAGCGGGACGAACACCGGGGAGCTGTTTTTT